A single sample gave rise to the 10 T cell receptor beta chains below, sequenced in a study of cytomegalovirus exposure and HLA in healthy donors. Use of 60 Vbeta and 13 Jbeta primers characterized the PCR. This table comes from immunoSEQ multiplex PCR, and its TCRdb copy is limited to in-frame clones, with some not included. The data hold about 130,000 clones, with roughly 70% observed a single time. Sequenced sample: PBMCs. The receptors here all came from a man in his forties or fifties in good health and CMV-seropositive.

This clone was observed once. The sample carries other DNA sequences with the same CDR3. V usage is TRBV28 and J usage is TRBJ1-3; D is uncertain. CDR1 is MDHEN and CDR2 is SYDVKM in the germline V gene. V was clipped by 3 bases and J by 0 bases, with 6 bases between them. The CDR3 sequence is 14 residues long. Written as DNA, the CDR3 is TGTGCCAGCAGTTTGAGGTCCTCTGGAAACACCATATATTTT. This translates into CASSLRSSGNTIYF.

The chain carries TRBV29-1 and TRBJ1-2; 7 bases match TRBD1. Trimming cost V 7 bases and J 2 bases; bases outside gene matches: 10. From germline, CDR1 is SQVTM and CDR2 ANQGSEA. The CDR3 is made up of 14 amino acids. The CDR3 DNA reads TGCAGCGCATCGACAGGGTCTGGGAACTATGGCTACACCTTC. This gives the protein CSASTGSGNYGYTF. Together with reference TRBV29-1 and TRBJ1-2, the CDR3 gives the full variable domain: SAVISQKPSRDICQRGTSLTIQCQVDSQVTMMFWYRQQPGQSLTLIATANQGSEATYESGFVIDKFPISRPNLTFSTLTVSNMSPEDSSIYLCSASTGSGNYGYTFGSGTRLTVV.

J is TRBJ1-3 and V is TRBV5-1; unclear D gene. The germline CDR1 and CDR2 sequences are SGHRS and YFSETQ. Trimming removed 3 bases at V and 0 bases at J, with 7 bases between. The CDR3 extends over 14 amino acids. Here the CDR3 reads CASSSGSSGNTIYF. The CDR3 region has the DNA TGCGCCAGCAGCTCAGGCAGCTCTGGAAACACCATATATTTT.

This chain links TRBV5-4 with TRBJ1-4; the D is unclear. From germline, CDR1 is SGHNT and CDR2 YYREEE (reference sequence). There are 12 residues in the CDR3. V was trimmed by 4 bases and J by 12 bases, leaving 13 bases between them. The CDR3 loop is CASSLAGRELFF. The CDR3 bases are TGTGCCAGCAGCCTGGCCGGGAGGGAACTGTTTTTT.

The chain has TRBV9 and TRBJ2-3, with 8 positions matching TRBD1. V trimming: 1 base; J trimming: 4 bases; junction bases outside the gene matches: 8. Germline lookup yields CDR1 SGDLS and CDR2 YYNGEE. The CDR3 length is 16 residues. CDR3 residues: CASSVIGQGGSDTQYF. The CDR3 nucleotides read TGTGCCAGCAGCGTAATAGGACAGGGTGGATCAGATACGCAGTATTTT.

This rearrangement joins TRBV4-1 to TRBJ2-4; 9 nucleotides line up with TRBD1. V gave up 5 bases and J gave up 4 bases; unmatched junction bases: 6. The germline V gene has CDR1 MGHRA and CDR2 YSYEKL. CDR3 length: 15 residues. As DNA, the CDR3 is TGCGCCAGCAGCACCTCCGGGACAGGGAAAAACATTCAGTACTTC. Protein sequence: CASSTSGTGKNIQYF.

This clone appeared a few times. The chain is built from TRBV9 and TRBJ2-1, with TRBD2 identical over 10 bases. The germline V gene has CDR1 SGDLS and CDR2 YYNGEE. CDR3 length equals 14 residues. V dropped 3 bases and J dropped 8; count of bases not matched to a gene: 5. The CDR3 reads CASSATSGNHEQFF. In nucleotides, the CDR3 is TGTGCCAGCAGCGCCACTAGCGGGAATCATGAGCAGTTCTTC. Filled out from reference TRBV9 and TRBJ2-1, the complete variable domain reads DSGVTQTPKHLITATGQRVTLRCSPRSGDLSVYWYQQSLDQGLQFLIQYYNGEERAKGNILERFSAQQFPDLHSELNLSSLELGDSALYFCASSATSGNHEQFFGPGTRLTVL.

For this clone: One junction end does not reproduce the germline sequence, and a read error may be involved. The chain is built from TRBV7-9 and TRBJ2-7; possible D gene TRBD1, 6 bases. Germline CDR1 SEHNR, CDR2 FQNEAQ (reference sequence). The CDR3 is made up of 17 amino acids. The CDR3 here is CSSSLAYLGTRSYEQYF. CDR3 nucleotides: TGTTCCAGCAGTCTCGCTTATCTTGGGACAAGGTCCTACGAGCAGTACTTC.

V usage is TRBV10-3 and J usage is TRBJ2-3, with a weak D call TRBD1 (6 bases). The ends were cut back, 4 bases at V and 3 bases at J, with 11 bases in the middle. The CDR3 spans 14 residues. Looked up from germline, CDR1 is ENHRY and CDR2 is SYGVKD. In DNA, the CDR3 is TGTGCCATCAGTGGGGGGCCCGGAACAGATACGCAGTATTTT. Protein product: CAISGGPGTDTQYF.

The V and J genes are TRBV7-8 and TRBJ2-3; 7 bases agree with TRBD2. This CDR3 region has 17 residues. V shed 1 base and J 1 base; nucleotides not matched to a gene: 8. Germline CDR1 SGHVS, CDR2 FQNEAQ. The CDR3 is CASSLEAGKARTDTQYF. CDR3 DNA: TGTGCCAGCAGCTTAGAAGCGGGGAAAGCGCGCACAGATACGCAGTATTTT.